Listed here are 23 T cell receptor beta chains from one sample, sequenced in a study of T cells after yellow fever vaccination. TCRdb ran MiXCR on the 5' RACE reads and lists one entry per CDR3 protein. Here the sample spans some 200,000 distinct CDR3 sequences, roughly 3.3% being singletons. The material was CD4+ T cells sorted from PBMCs, obtained 10 days after the yellow fever booster vaccination. Every receptor here comes from a man younger than 30 who received the YFV17D yellow fever vaccine.

This chain uses TRBV11-2 with TRBJ2-1, with TRBD2 matching over 7 bases. The CDR3 has 16 residues. Germline values: CDR1 SGHAT, CDR2 FQNNGV. Germline trimming cut 3 bases from V and 0 bases from J; bases unmatched to any gene: 5. The CDR3 DNA reads as TGTGCCAGCAGCTTGGGAAAGCGGGGCTCCTACAATGAGCAGTTCTTC. It specifies CASSLGKRGSYNEQFF. The full variable domain, in which reference TRBV11-2 and TRBJ2-1 provide the parts outside the CDR3, is EAGVAQSPRYKIIEKRQSVAFWCNPISGHATLYWYQQILGQGPKLLIQFQNNGVVDDSQLPKDRFSAERLKGVDSTLKIQPAKLEDSAVYLCASSLGKRGSYNEQFFGPGTRLTVL.

This clonotype was seen at least ten times. This chain joins TRBV6-5 and TRBJ2-5, with TRBD1 as a possible D gene (5 bases). Germline loops: CDR1 MNHEY, CDR2 SVGAGI. Between the trimmed V and J ends, which lost 6 bases and 1 base, there was a span of 12 bases. This CDR3 spans 14 amino acids. This CDR3 is CASSPWGLQETQYF. CDR3 in DNA: TGTGCCAGCAGCCCGTGGGGCCTCCAAGAGACCCAGTACTTC.

This clonotype has ten or more counts. The CDR3, as DNA: TGTGCCACCAGCAGAGGGGGACGGCCCCAGCATTTT. Translating it yields CATSRGGRPQHF. The V gene is TRBV15, the J gene TRBJ1-5; tentative D call: TRBD1 (5 bases). CDR1 is LNHNV, CDR2 YYDKDF, per germline (reference sequence). The V end lost 1 base, the J end lost 9 bases, and 7 bases lay between the germline ends. The CDR3 contains 12 residues.

This clonotype was seen repeatedly, ten times or more. The V gene is TRBV7-2, the J gene TRBJ2-7, with 7 bases aligning to TRBD2. The V gene end was trimmed by 0 bases and the J gene end by 4 bases; junction bases not matched to a gene: 6. The CDR3 extends over 15 amino acids. CDR1 SGHTA and CDR2 FQGNSA come from the germline V gene. The CDR3 loop is CASSLAPGLTYEQYF. DNA of the CDR3: TGTGCCAGCAGCTTAGCCCCGGGACTAACATACGAGCAGTACTTC.

In its sample, this clonotype was seen many times. The gene calls are TRBV4-2 and TRBJ2-1; perhaps TRBD1 as D (5 bases). Germline values: CDR1 LGHNA, CDR2 YNFKEQ. This CDR3 has 13 residues. Deletions cut 1 base from V and 9 bases from J, with 10 bases between. CDR3 loop: CASSQVGALEQFF. The CDR3 nucleotides are TGTGCCAGCAGCCAAGTAGGGGCCCTTGAGCAGTTCTTC.

There are many counts of this clonotype. V usage is TRBV5-4 and J usage is TRBJ2-7; TRBD1 or TRBD2 may be the D gene (6 bases each). V lost 7 bases and J 4 bases, leaving 12 bases between the germline ends. The CDR3 is 12 amino acids. Germline CDR1 is SGHNT and CDR2 is YYREEE (reference sequence). As DNA, the CDR3 is TGTGCCAGCGGCACAGGGAGGTACGAGCAGTACGTC. This codes for CASGTGRYEQYV.

This clonotype was observed a few times. The rearrangement joins TRBV21-1 to TRBJ2-4; no check of the table's D call, TRBD1, against the DNA was made. TRBV21-1 is shown as a pseudogene. CDR3 length: 18 residues. CDR3 sequence: CASSKVTRGPLAKNIQYF. In nucleotides, the CDR3 is TGTGCCAGCAGCAAAGTTACGAGGGGACCACTAGCCAAAAACATTCAGTACTTC.

In its sample, this clonotype was seen many times. This sequence joins TRBV27 and TRBJ2-5, with a weak D call TRBD1 (5 bases). The CDR3 totals 14 residues. The V and J ends lost 6 bases and 5 bases respectively, with 16 bases between them. From germline, CDR1 is MNHEY and CDR2 SMNVEV (reference sequence). In DNA form, the CDR3 reads TGTGCCAGCAGCCCCCGCCGACAGAGGGAGACCCAGTACTTC. This codes for CASSPRRQRETQYF.

This clonotype came up many times. This chain joins TRBV7-6 and TRBJ1-5; D is undetermined. V lost 5 bases and J lost 3, with 14 bases in between. This CDR3 contains 15 residues. In germline, CDR1 is SGHVS, CDR2 FNYEAQ. The CDR3 reads CASSPAGLNNQPQHF. The CDR3 coding sequence is TGTGCCAGCAGCCCCGCCGGGTTAAACAATCAGCCCCAGCATTTT.

This clonotype was observed at least ten times. The chain links TRBV7-2 to TRBJ1-5; D gene uncertain. CDR1 and CDR2 from the germline V gene are SGHTA and FQGNSA. The length of the CDR3 is 15 residues. Deletions cut 2 bases from V and 4 bases from J, with 12 bases between. The CDR3 is CASSLFAVPNQPQHF. The CDR3 coding sequence is TGTGCCAGCAGCTTATTCGCAGTACCTAATCAGCCCCAGCATTTT.

This clonotype was counted many times. V is TRBV7-2 and J is TRBJ1-2; D call uncertain. With 1 base removed from V and 2 bases from J, the gap between germline ends came to 11 bases. Germline loops: CDR1 SGHTA, CDR2 FQGNSA. The CDR3 covers 15 residues. CDR3: CASSLGRGSNYGYTF. CDR3 DNA: TGTGCCAGCAGCTTAGGGCGTGGTTCCAACTATGGCTACACCTTC.

The chain employs TRBV20-1 and TRBJ2-5; 10 bases map to TRBD2. After removal of 2 bases from V and 5 bases from J, the junction contained 20 bases not matched to a gene. The CDR3 totals 19 residues. Germline lookup yields CDR1 DFQATT and CDR2 SNEGSKA (reference sequence). The CDR3 DNA follows: TGCAGTGCTAGATTGTTGGGGACTAGCGTGGGGGTAGGAGTCGAGACCCAGTACTTC. Protein sequence: CSARLLGTSVGVGVETQYF.

This clonotype showed up many times. The chain employs TRBV7-3 and TRBJ1-1; D possibly corresponds to TRBD1 (5 bases). Trimming shortened V by 2 bases and J by 4 bases, and 11 bases separated the two germline ends. Germline-derived CDR1 and CDR2 are SGHTA and FQGTGA. The CDR3 totals 14 residues. CDR3 amino acids: CASSLEPGATEAFF. In nucleotides, the CDR3 is TGTGCCAGCAGCTTAGAACCTGGGGCCACTGAAGCTTTCTTT.

This clonotype showed up just a few times. The chain carries TRBV29-1 and TRBJ2-1; TRBD1 is a possible D gene (7 bases). This CDR3 has 18 residues. V lost 3 bases and J lost 1, with 22 bases in between. Germline V gene data show CDR1 as SQVTM and CDR2 as ANQGSEA. The CDR3 DNA is TGCAGCGTTGACGTAAGGGGGCAGTGGACTACATCCTACAATGAGCAGTTCTTC. This encodes CSVDVRGQWTTSYNEQFF.

In its sample, this clonotype was seen many times. The chain joins TRBV4-1 to TRBJ2-2, with D tentatively TRBD1 (5 bases). The CDR3 consists of 17 residues. Germline CDR1 reads MGHRA; CDR2 reads YSYEKL. V was pared by 1 base and J by 5 bases, with 17 bases between. CDR3: CASSQGYGRVLTGELFF. CDR3 nucleotides: TGCGCCAGCAGCCAAGGGTACGGCAGGGTGCTAACCGGGGAGCTGTTTTTT.

The J gene is TRBJ1-1, the V gene TRBV19; D not resolved. Germline V gene sequence: CDR1 LNHDA, CDR2 SQIVND (reference sequence). The CDR3 consists of 14 residues. With 7 bases removed from V and 0 bases from J, the gap between germline ends came to 12 bases. The CDR3 region has the DNA TGTGCCAGTAATAGCCTGGGCATGAACACTGAAGCTTTCTTT. Residues: CASNSLGMNTEAFF.

This chain connects TRBV3-1 to TRBJ2-2; D remains unclear. CDR1 and CDR2 (germline): LGHDT, YNNKEL (reference sequence). Trimming pared 3 bases from V and 5 bases from J, leaving 10 bases between. The CDR3 has 14 residues. DNA for the CDR3: TGTGCCAGCAGCCAGCGCCCGGAGACCGGGGAGCTGTTTTTT. Its protein is CASSQRPETGELFF.

This clonotype occurred a few times. J is TRBJ2-3 and V is TRBV29-1; 9 positions agree with TRBD2. The germline V gene encodes CDR1 SQVTM and CDR2 ANQGSEA. This CDR3 has 13 residues. J lost 0 bases, V lost 6 bases, and 1 base had no gene match. The CDR3 bases are TGCAGCGTAACTAGCGGGAGCACAGATACGCAGTATTTT. Its protein product is CSVTSGSTDTQYF.

This chain links TRBV20-1 with TRBJ1-4; D is uncertain. The V end was cut by 2 bases, the J end by 0 bases, with 13 bases between. The CDR3 is 16 amino acids. Germline loops: CDR1 DFQATT, CDR2 SNEGSKA (reference sequence). The CDR3 DNA is TGCAGTGCTAGATACCGGACTCTTGCAACTAATGAAAAACTGTTTTTT. Translating gives CSARYRTLATNEKLFF.

Many counts were recorded for this clonotype. The genes are TRBV7-6 and TRBJ2-3; tentative D call: TRBD1 (5 bases). The CDR3 runs 16 residues. V lost 2 bases and J lost 0, with 12 bases in between. Germline V gene sequence: CDR1 SGHVS, CDR2 FNYEAQ. The CDR3, as DNA: TGTGCCAGCAGCTTACTAACGACAGCTAGCACAGATACGCAGTATTTT. Amino acid sequence: CASSLLTTASTDTQYF.

The table lists this clonotype with many counts. The chain links TRBV6-1 to TRBJ1-5, with 7 nucleotides matching TRBD1. This CDR3 contains 16 residues. The ends lost 4 bases at V and 4 bases at J; junction bases unmatched: 10. The germline V gene encodes CDR1 MNHNS and CDR2 SASEGT. The CDR3 nucleotides are TGTGCCAGCAGTGCGTTAACAGGGGTGAGGAATCAGCCCCAGCATTTT. Translated, it gives CASSALTGVRNQPQHF.

This clonotype has at least ten counts. The rearrangement uses TRBV11-2 and TRBJ2-7; D may be TRBD1 (5 bases). Germline CDR1 is SGHAT and CDR2 is FQNNGV. With 3 bases removed from V and 2 bases from J, the gap between germline ends came to 8 bases. The length of the CDR3 is 13 residues. CDR3 coding DNA: TGTGCCAGCAGCTTGGACACCGCCTACGAGCAGTACTTC. This translates into CASSLDTAYEQYF.

Ten or more counts support this clonotype. The chain combines TRBV18 with TRBJ2-1; TRBD2 is a possible D gene (7 bases). V gave up 3 bases and J gave up 5 bases, with 14 bases separating them. CDR1 is KGHSH, CDR2 LQKENI, per germline. The CDR3 length is 15 residues. CDR3: CASSPVGGADNEQFF. The DNA for the CDR3 is TGTGCCAGCTCACCCGTGGGGGGGGCCGACAATGAGCAGTTCTTC.